This T cell receptor (beta chain) was documented in a study of T cells in Graves' hyperthyroidism and ophthalmopathy. Study-level information: Prior to any treatment, at the point of initial diagnosis, peripheral blood was collected.

Clinical symptoms, serum thyroxine and TRAb, thyroid ultrasound and orbital computed tomography were used for the diagnoses. General observations from the study: Using 13 V-J features, a model discriminated ophthalmopathy from stable hyperthyroidism.

With 0 bases removed from V and 2 bases from J, the gap between germline ends came to 10 bases. CDR1 and CDR2 from the germline V gene are MNHEY and SMNVEV (reference sequence). The CDR3 has 15 amino acids. This clonotype has at least ten counts. As yet, its antigen is unknown. RNA transcripts were the template for amplifying TCR beta CDR3 regions. The TCR CDR3 was amplified in a first-round RT-PCR using the HTBI primer set. Via MiXCR, TCRdb re-called the multiplex PCR reads, giving one row per CDR3 protein. The table shows 250,000 or so distinct CDR3 sequences, with approximately 14% occurring only once.

The rearrangement uses TRBV27 and TRBJ1-1; D might be TRBD1 (5 bases). The sequence came from a woman between 45 and 65 years old with Graves' hyperthyroidism that later progressed to Graves' ophthalmopathy. Sequencing used blood. DNA of the CDR3: TGTGCCAGCAGTTTATCAACAGGCGGAAACACTGAAGCTTTCTTT. It codes for CASSLSTGGNTEAFF.